These 14 T cell receptor beta chains were sequenced from one sample in a study of T-cell reconstitution after alpha-beta-depleted transplantation in children. A library of TCRbeta sequences, prepared with unique molecular identifiers, was generated. In TCRdb, the PCR reads were re-called with MiXCR into one record per CDR3 protein. The sample holds roughly 160,000 distinct CDR3 sequences, more than 9.5% seen once. This material consisted of PBMCs, taken before TCRalphabeta/CD19-depleted stem cell transplant. The origin of the receptors is a boy aged 2 to 10 with acute myeloid leukemia, due to receive a stem cell transplant.

The chain recombines TRBV18 with TRBJ2-1, with D possibly matching TRBD2 (5 bases). V was shortened by 1 base and J by 7 bases, with 17 bases between the two germline ends. The CDR3 spans 16 residues. CDR1 and CDR2 (germline): KGHSH, LQKENI. The CDR3 sequence: CASSPQGVGSWNEQFF. The DNA of the CDR3 is TGTGCCAGCTCACCACAAGGAGTGGGGAGTTGGAATGAGCAGTTCTTC.

There are many counts of this clonotype. The chain employs TRBV5-1 and TRBJ1-1; no definite D call. This CDR3 has 13 amino acids. Trimming removed 1 base at V and 8 bases at J, with 12 bases between. Germline V gene data show CDR1 as SGHRS and CDR2 as YFSETQ. The CDR3 nucleotides read TGCGCCAGCAGCTTGACTGGAGGCTGGGAAGCTTTCTTT. Its protein is CASSLTGGWEAFF.

This clonotype was counted at least ten times. The genes are TRBV27 and TRBJ2-1; 14 bases are shared with TRBD2. There are 16 residues in the CDR3. The ends lost 1 base at V and 5 bases at J; junction bases unmatched: 1. Germline loops: CDR1 MNHEY, CDR2 SMNVEV (reference sequence). The CDR3 spells CASSLWGLAGDNEQFF. Written as DNA, the CDR3 is TGTGCCAGCAGTTTATGGGGACTAGCGGGAGACAATGAGCAGTTCTTC.

This clonotype was seen ten or more times. The chain carries TRBV11-3 and TRBJ2-7; 13 bases are a match to TRBD2. CDR3 length equals 18 residues. Germline CDR1 and CDR2: SGHNT and YENEEA. This CDR3 reads CASSSLRPTSGGPPSFGV. For the CDR3, the DNA is TGTGCCAGCAGCTCCCTGCGCCCGACTAGCGGGGGGCCACCGAGCTTTGGCGTC.

At least ten counts were recorded for this clonotype. The V and J genes are TRBV21-1 and TRBJ2-3; the table gives TRBD1 as D, unverified against the DNA. TRBV21-1 is annotated as a pseudogene. This CDR3 has 15 residues. The CDR3 here is CASSTIRQCTDTQYF. In nucleotides, the CDR3 is TGTGCCAGCAGCACAATAAGACAGTGCACAGATACGCAGTATTTT.

As for this clonotype: This may be a read error: a much more frequent sequence differs by one nucleotide. The chain employs TRBV5-1 and TRBJ1-2, with TRBD1 as a possible D gene (5 bases). The V and J ends lost 4 bases and 8 bases respectively, with 12 bases between them. Per the germline V gene, CDR1 is SGHRS and CDR2 is YFSETQ. The CDR3 sequence is 12 residues long. CDR3 in DNA: TGCGCCAGCAGCAGTCACAGGACGGGCTACACCTTC. Its protein product is CASSSHRTGYTF.

Ten or more counts support this clonotype. The chain has TRBV12-3 or TRBV12-4 and TRBJ2-7; 7 bases map to TRBD1. The CDR3 has 13 residues. V shed 3 bases, J shed 4 bases, and the junction held 3 bases outside the gene matches. CDR3 residues: CASSFGTVYEQYV. CDR3 DNA: TGTGCCAGCAGTTTCGGGACAGTTTACGAGCAGTACGTC.

In its sample, this clonotype was seen many times. The chain couples TRBV4-1 to TRBJ2-3, with TRBD2 matching 8 bases. The CDR3 has 17 residues. The J segment lost 6 bases and the V segment lost 0 bases, leaving 11 bases of the junction unmatched. Germline CDR1 MGHRA, CDR2 YSYEKL. CDR3 residues: CASSQDQTGGLEDTQYF. The CDR3 DNA is TGCGCCAGCAGCCAAGATCAGACGGGGGGGCTCGAGGATACGCAGTATTTT.

This clonotype was picked up many times. The chain combines TRBV15 with TRBJ2-1; either TRBD1 or TRBD2 may fit D (6 bases each). Germline V gives CDR1 LNHNV, CDR2 YYDKDF (reference sequence). The CDR3 runs 17 residues. V gave up 8 bases and J gave up 8 bases, with 28 bases separating them. CDR3 loop: CATAGPEREWGADEQFF. CDR3 DNA: TGTGCCACCGCCGGCCCCGAAAGAGAATGGGGGGCGGATGAGCAGTTCTTC.

This clonotype was seen many times. The chain carries TRBV12-3 or TRBV12-4 and TRBJ2-3; 7 bases align to TRBD2. Losses at the gene ends were 1 base for V and 2 bases for J; bases not matched to a gene: 6. The CDR3 runs to 16 residues. The chain's CDR3 is CASSLGGGGATDTQYF. The CDR3 nucleotides read TGTGCCAGCAGTTTAGGGGGCGGGGGTGCCACAGATACGCAGTATTTT.

This clonotype was observed at least ten times. This sequence joins TRBV6-6 and TRBJ1-5, with a tentative D call TRBD1 (5 bases). This CDR3 region has 12 residues. V lost 5 bases and J 12 bases, leaving 14 bases between the germline ends. The germline V gene encodes CDR1 MNHNY and CDR2 SVGAGI (reference sequence). The CDR3 protein is CASSPLGGGQHF. In DNA form, the CDR3 reads TGTGCCAGCAGTCCTCTGGGGGGAGGCCAGCATTTT.

This clonotype was picked up many times. The chain has TRBV28 and TRBJ2-1; D unclear. The CDR3 has 13 amino acids. V was pared by 7 bases and J by 3 bases, with 10 bases between. Germline CDR1 reads MDHEN; CDR2 reads SYDVKM. The DNA of the CDR3 is TGTGCCAGCATCGGAATTGGCTACAATGAGCAGTTCTTC. Its translation is CASIGIGYNEQFF.

This clonotype has ten or more counts. The rearrangement joins TRBV29-1 to TRBJ2-1, with a weak D call TRBD1 (6 bases). Between the trimmed V and J ends, which lost 1 base and 0 bases, there was a span of 31 bases. CDR3 size: 22 residues. Germline values: CDR1 SQVTM, CDR2 ANQGSEA. The CDR3 spells CSVEGSQGKPPTHPHSYNEQFF. For the CDR3, the DNA is TGCAGCGTTGAAGGGTCCCAGGGGAAACCACCGACCCACCCCCACTCCTACAATGAGCAGTTCTTC.

This clonotype was detected ten times or more. The V gene is TRBV25-1, the J gene TRBJ1-1, with D unresolved. The CDR3 contains 13 residues. Trimming cost V 1 base and J 8 bases, with 11 bases left between them. The germline V gene encodes CDR1 MGHDK and CDR2 SYGVNS. CDR3: CASSELDGWEAFF. The DNA of the CDR3 is TGTGCCAGCAGTGAATTGGACGGATGGGAAGCTTTCTTT.